The following is a TCR beta chain sequence with its context. Under the authors' procedure: Reference gene primer amplification in the assay estimated nucleated cell counts. Assay used: immunoSEQ multiplex PCR; TCRdb lists only in-frame clones, some missing. V and J calls and clone size are those listed in that table; D and trimming were worked out from the DNA. The repertoire holds fewer than 400,000 clones, just under 90% seen once, with around 1.9% in the top ten. V trimming: 6 bases; J trimming: 9 bases; junction bases outside the gene matches: 13. There are 14 residues in the CDR3. Germline V gives CDR1 MGHDK, CDR2 SYGVNS. The data derive from a study of blood T cell repertoires in COVID-19. One Seattle source followed patients from active infection through their disease course.

This TCR came from a woman aged 25 to 45 with COVID-19, enrolled during active disease. The sequenced sample consisted of peripheral blood. V usage is TRBV25-1 and J usage is TRBJ2-5; TRBD2 matches 7 bases. The CDR3 region has the DNA TGTGCCAGCAGCCCTTTGGGACTAAAAGGGGCCCAGTACTTC. It codes for CASSPLGLKGAQYF.